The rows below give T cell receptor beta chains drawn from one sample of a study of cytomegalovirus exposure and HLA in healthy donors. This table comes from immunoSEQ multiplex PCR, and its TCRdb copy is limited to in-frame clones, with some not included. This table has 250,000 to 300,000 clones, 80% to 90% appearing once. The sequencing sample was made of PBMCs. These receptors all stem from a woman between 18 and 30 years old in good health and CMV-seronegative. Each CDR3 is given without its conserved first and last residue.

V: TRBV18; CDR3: ASSSPGTRGDGYT
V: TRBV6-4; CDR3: ASSDVPFYEQY
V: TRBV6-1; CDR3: ASRVQGQPQH
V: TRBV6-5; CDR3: ASKDMTGSYEQY
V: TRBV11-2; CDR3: ASSLRGRQGIDTQY
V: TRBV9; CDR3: ASSVGYRSSGNTIY
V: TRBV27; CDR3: ASRPPGLAARSSYEQY
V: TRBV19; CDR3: ASSSPGQGHTDTQY
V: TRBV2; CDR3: ATRRTSGLETQY
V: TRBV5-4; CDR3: ASRRDRGWDEQY
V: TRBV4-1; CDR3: ASSQVQGSYEQY
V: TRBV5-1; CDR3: ASSLGDSGSYEQY
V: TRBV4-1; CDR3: ASSQLPGKAF
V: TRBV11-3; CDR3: ASSPLPGDEQF
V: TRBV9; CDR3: ASSVLTGTQQF
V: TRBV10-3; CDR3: AISEPMAGGTYEQY
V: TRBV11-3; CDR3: ASRSPMNTEAF
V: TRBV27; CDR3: ASSPGPGQGHYEQY
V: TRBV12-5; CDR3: ASGIPTMFYQPQH
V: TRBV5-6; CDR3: ASDPGGDYGYT